This entry lists 25 T cell receptor beta chains sequenced from one sample in a study of CD8 T cell repertoires and HIV-1 epitope variants. No antigen is known for these receptors. Profiling relied on immunoSEQ multiplex PCR, and the TCRdb table lists in-frame clones only, not all of them. Of about 4,900 clones listed, more than 60% are singletons. Sequenced sample: cultured CD8+ T cells derived from PBMCs. These TCRs come from a male donor with HIV.

The chain employs TRBV5-6 and TRBJ2-3; 13 positions match TRBD2. This CDR3 region has 18 residues. Germline V gene sequence: CDR1 SGHDT, CDR2 YYEEEE. V trimming: 5 bases; J trimming: 1 base; junction bases outside the gene matches: 10. The CDR3: CASSAGLAGAWGTDTQYF. CDR3 nucleotides: TGTGCCAGCAGTGCTGGACTAGCGGGAGCGTGGGGCACAGATACGCAGTATTTT.

The V gene is TRBV6-5, the J gene TRBJ1-1, with unresolved D. Between the trimmed V and J ends, which lost 2 bases and 1 base, there was a span of 5 bases. The CDR3 totals 13 residues. Germline V gene data show CDR1 as MNHEY and CDR2 as SVGAGI. The CDR3 nucleotides read TGTGCCAGCAGTTACGCAGAGAACACTGAAGCTTTCTTT. Translating gives CASSYAENTEAFF.

The gene calls are TRBV4-3 and TRBJ2-4; tentative D call: TRBD2 (5 bases). This CDR3 is built from 13 residues. The V and J ends lost 1 base and 8 bases respectively, with 9 bases between them. Looked up from germline, CDR1 is LGHNA and CDR2 is YSLEER. The CDR3 protein is CASSQGVRDIQYF. CDR3 bases: TGCGCCAGCAGCCAAGGGGTGAGGGACATTCAGTACTTC.

This chain joins TRBV13 and TRBJ2-7; 8 bases are a match to TRBD2. CDR3 length equals 15 residues. Germline CDR1 reads PRHDT; CDR2 reads FYEKMQ (reference sequence). Trimming took 3 bases from V and 7 from J; bases not matched to a gene: 11. In nucleotides, the CDR3 is TGTGCCAGCAGCTTGACCATCGCGGGAGGTCCTGAGCAGTACTTC. Encoded protein: CASSLTIAGGPEQYF.

The table lists this clone with a count of one. V gene TRBV4-2 combines with J gene TRBJ1-1, with a weak D call TRBD1 (5 bases). Trimming left V 1 base short and J 0 bases short, with 12 bases between. CDR1 is LGHNA, CDR2 YNFKEQ, per germline. The CDR3 contains 16 residues. The CDR3 here is CASSQGTLEMNTEAFF. Here the CDR3 DNA reads TGTGCCAGCAGCCAAGGGACACTGGAAATGAACACTGAAGCTTTCTTT.

The chain links TRBV11-2 to TRBJ2-2; D not certain. This CDR3 is built from 12 residues. Looked up from germline, CDR1 is SGHAT and CDR2 is FQNNGV. V lost 5 bases, J lost 8 bases, and 9 bases lay in between. In DNA form, the CDR3 reads TGTGCCAGCAGCCCCTTTGGTGGGGAGCTGTTTTTT. Translated: CASSPFGGELFF. Full variable domain (missing parts from reference TRBV11-2 and TRBJ2-2): EAGVAQSPRYKIIEKRQSVAFWCNPISGHATLYWYQQILGQGPKLLIQFQNNGVVDDSQLPKDRFSAERLKGVDSTLKIQPAKLEDSAVYLCASSPFGGELFFGEGSRLTVL.

The J gene is TRBJ1-4, the V gene TRBV27; TRBD1 agrees at 8 bases. The ends lost 8 bases at V and 7 bases at J; junction bases unmatched: 9. The germline V gene encodes CDR1 MNHEY and CDR2 SMNVEV (reference sequence). CDR3 length equals 14 residues. CDR3 in DNA: TGTGCCAGCCGACGTACAGGGGGGATTGAAAAACTGTTTTTT. Translated: CASRRTGGIEKLFF.

The table lists this clone with a few counts. The V call is TRBV7-8, the J call TRBJ2-7; TRBD1 agrees at 9 bases. The CDR3 totals 15 residues. The J segment lost 5 bases and the V segment lost 5 bases, leaving 10 bases of the junction unmatched. Per germline, CDR1 SGHVS and CDR2 FQNEAQ. DNA of the CDR3: TGTGCCAGCAGCCGGCTGACAGGGGGTTTCGACGAGCAGTACTTC. The encoded protein is CASSRLTGGFDEQYF. Looking up the rest from reference TRBV7-8 and TRBJ2-7 gives the full variable domain: GAGVSQSPRYKVAKRGQDVALRCDPISGHVSLFWYQQALGQGPEFLTYFQNEAQLDKSGLPSDRFFAERPEGSVSTLKIQRTQQEDSAVYLCASSRLTGGFDEQYFGPGTRLTVT.

The V and J genes are TRBV18 and TRBJ1-6; perhaps TRBD1 as D (6 bases). CDR3 length: 17 residues. Per germline, CDR1 KGHSH and CDR2 LQKENI. V was trimmed by 3 bases and J by 4 bases, leaving 16 bases between them. CDR3 bases: TGTGCCAGCTCACCCAAATGGGCAGGGGTGTATAATTCACCCCTCCACTTT. Translating it yields CASSPKWAGVYNSPLHF.

The V and J genes are TRBV28 and TRBJ2-2, with no clear D. V was pared by 1 base and J by 6 bases, with 0 bases between. The germline gives CDR1 MDHEN, CDR2 SYDVKM. The CDR3 spans 11 residues. The CDR3 DNA sequence: TGTGCCAGCAGTTTATCCGGGGAGCTGTTTTTT. Its protein product is CASSLSGELFF.

The genes are TRBV6-5 and TRBJ1-1; the D is unclear. V was trimmed by 11 bases and J by 4 bases, leaving 20 bases between them. CDR1 and CDR2 (germline): MNHEY, SVGAGI. CDR3 length: 14 amino acids. Here the CDR3 reads CAPRSVSLGTEAFF. CDR3 bases: TGTGCCCCCAGATCTGTGTCTTTGGGCACTGAAGCTTTCTTT.

V gene TRBV7-9 combines with J gene TRBJ2-2; weak D call: TRBD2 (6 bases). The V end lost 4 bases, the J end lost 5 bases, and 11 bases lay between the germline ends. This CDR3 is built from 14 residues. Per the germline V gene, CDR1 is SEHNR and CDR2 is FQNEAQ (reference sequence). CDR3: CASSWARGTGELFF. In DNA, the CDR3 is TGTGCCAGCAGCTGGGCCCGGGGGACCGGGGAGCTGTTTTTT. Variable domain in full (rest from reference TRBV7-9 and TRBJ2-2): DTGVSQNPRHKITKRGQNVTFRCDPISEHNRLYWYRQTLGQGPEFLTYFQNEAQLEKSRLLSDRFSAERPKGSFSTLEIQRTEQGDSAMYLCASSWARGTGELFFGEGSRLTVL.

V gene TRBV10-3 combines with J gene TRBJ2-3; 7 bases match TRBD1. From germline, CDR1 is ENHRY and CDR2 SYGVKD. The CDR3 is made up of 14 amino acids. Trimming cost V 8 bases and J 0 bases; bases outside gene matches: 5. The chain's CDR3 is CAIGTETSTDTQYF. DNA of the CDR3: TGTGCCATCGGGACAGAAACTAGCACAGATACGCAGTATTTT.

In its sample, this clone was seen a few times. V gene TRBV28 combines with J gene TRBJ2-7; D is possibly TRBD1 (5 bases). Looked up from germline, CDR1 is MDHEN and CDR2 is SYDVKM. CDR3 size: 12 residues. Trimming removed 4 bases at V and 3 bases at J, with 7 bases between. CDR3 in amino acids: CASSYDSYEQYF. The CDR3 region has the DNA TGTGCCAGCAGTTATGACAGCTACGAGCAGTACTTC.

The chain recombines TRBV6-6 with TRBJ1-2; tentative D call: TRBD1 (5 bases). The CDR3 is 13 amino acids. V was trimmed by 0 bases and J by 3 bases, leaving 5 bases between them. Germline lookup yields CDR1 MNHNY and CDR2 SVGAGI (reference sequence). The CDR3 protein is CASSYSGDYGYTF. CDR3 DNA sequence: TGTGCCAGCAGTTACTCGGGGGACTATGGCTACACCTTC.

The chain is built from TRBV2 and TRBJ1-2; TRBD1 might be the D (5 bases). CDR3 length: 16 residues. In germline, CDR1 is SNHLY, CDR2 FYNNEI. V was pared by 6 bases and J by 2 bases, with 19 bases between. In DNA form, the CDR3 reads TGTGCCAGCAGCCAGGTACGGCAGGGACTAAACTATGGCTACACCTTC. Amino acids: CASSQVRQGLNYGYTF.

The chain links TRBV30 to TRBJ1-1; TRBD1 matches 10 bases. V was pared by 3 bases and J by 4 bases, with 5 bases of the junction left unmatched. The germline V gene has CDR1 GTSNPN and CDR2 SVGIG (reference sequence). This CDR3 spans 14 amino acids. The CDR3 DNA is TGTGCCTGGAGCGGGACAGGGGTTGGCACTGAAGCTTTCTTT. Translation: CAWSGTGVGTEAFF.

The CDR3 sequence: CASSAPGVTGELFF. The CDR3 coding sequence is TGTGCCAGCAGTGCCCCGGGAGTGACCGGGGAGCTGTTTTTT. V and J are TRBV27 and TRBJ2-2; D is perhaps TRBD2 (6 bases). The CDR3 length is 14 residues. Germline V gene lookup returns CDR1 MNHEY and CDR2 SMNVEV (reference sequence). V was pared by 5 bases and J by 5 bases, with 12 bases between.

The chain uses TRBV28 and TRBJ2-5; 8 bases match TRBD2. This CDR3 contains 15 residues. Germline V gives CDR1 MDHEN, CDR2 SYDVKM. With 3 bases clipped from V and 3 bases from J, the junction kept 6 bases outside the gene matches. The CDR3 region is CASSLSAGVKETQYF. CDR3 coding DNA: TGTGCCAGCAGTTTGTCAGCGGGAGTTAAAGAGACCCAGTACTTC.

The genes are TRBV11-2 and TRBJ2-5; either TRBD1 or TRBD2 may fit D (5 bases each). The V end lost 5 bases, the J end lost 1 base, and 14 bases lay between the germline ends. The CDR3 is 15 residues long. The V gene's germline CDR1 is SGHAT and CDR2 FQNNGV. The CDR3, as DNA: TGTGCCAGCAGCCCAAGAGGGGAGTCCCAAGAGACCCAGTACTTC. Protein product: CASSPRGESQETQYF.

The chain uses TRBV30 and TRBJ2-7, with D unclear. The germline V and J ends were trimmed by 3 bases and 0 bases, with 15 bases remaining between them. From germline, CDR1 is GTSNPN and CDR2 SVGIG (reference sequence). The CDR3 has 15 amino acids. CDR3 DNA: TGTGCCTGGAGGGAAAACAACTACGTCTCCTACGAGCAGTACTTC. This sequence encodes CAWRENNYVSYEQYF.

This chain joins TRBV27 and TRBJ2-2; tentatively, D is TRBD1 (5 bases). Trimming left V 2 bases short and J 5 bases short, with 12 bases between. Per the germline V gene, CDR1 is MNHEY and CDR2 is SMNVEV (reference sequence). This CDR3 is 15 amino acids long. The CDR3 sequence: CASSLEAPGTGELFF. The CDR3 nucleotides read TGTGCCAGCAGTTTAGAGGCCCCAGGGACCGGGGAGCTGTTTTTT.

This sequence joins TRBV5-4 and TRBJ1-6; D not resolved. Germline assignment: CDR1 SGHNT and CDR2 YYREEE (reference sequence). Trimming pared 4 bases from V and 7 bases from J, leaving 12 bases between. This CDR3 spans 14 amino acids. The CDR3 bases are TGTGCCAGCAGCCCGTCCGTAGGCAATTCACCCCTCCACTTT. It is translated as CASSPSVGNSPLHF. Full variable domain (outside the CDR3, taken from reference TRBV5-4 and TRBJ1-6): ETGVTQSPTHLIKTRGQQVTLRCSSQSGHNTVSWYQQALGQGPQFIFQYYREEENGRGNFPPRFSGLQFPNYSSELNVNALELDDSALYLCASSPSVGNSPLHFGNGTRLTVT.

This clone turned up a few times. This chain links TRBV7-8 with TRBJ2-6, with no clear D. Trimming shortened V by 2 bases and J by 4 bases, and 6 bases separated the two germline ends. This CDR3 has 14 amino acids. Per the germline V gene, CDR1 is SGHVS and CDR2 is FQNEAQ. The CDR3 is CASSLSPGANVLTF. The CDR3 DNA reads TGTGCCAGCAGCTTAAGCCCAGGGGCCAACGTCCTGACTTTC. Full variable domain (remainder filled in from reference TRBV7-8 and TRBJ2-6): GAGVSQSPRYKVAKRGQDVALRCDPISGHVSLFWYQQALGQGPEFLTYFQNEAQLDKSGLPSDRFFAERPEGSVSTLKIQRTQQEDSAVYLCASSLSPGANVLTFGAGSRLTVL.

This rearrangement joins TRBV6-5 to TRBJ2-7; 8 nucleotides align to TRBD1. There are 15 residues in the CDR3. V lost 1 base, J lost 4 bases, and 6 bases stayed unmatched. Per germline, CDR1 MNHEY and CDR2 SVGAGI. In DNA form, the CDR3 reads TGTGCCAGCAGTTACTGGGCAGGGGGCGGGTACGAGCAGTACTTC. It is translated as CASSYWAGGGYEQYF.